This T cell receptor beta chain stems from a study of blood T cell repertoires in COVID-19. Study information: Samples of COVID-19 (acute and convalescent) were obtained from the United States, Italy and Spain. T cells, B-cell-depleted T cells, or PBMCs provided the cDNA or gDNA that served as material.

While infection was still active, Seattle patients were enrolled and then followed longitudinally. As handled by the study authors: The authors estimated nucleated cell counts from reference gene primer amplification. Data came from immunoSEQ multiplex PCR; TCRdb stores just in-frame clones and leaves some out. V, J and clone size are taken as reported in that table, and D and trimming were inferred from the DNA itself. Here the sample spans tens of thousands of clones, roughly 80% being singletons. The CDR3 has 18 residues. The germline V gene encodes CDR1 LNHDA and CDR2 SQIVND (reference sequence). The ends lost 3 bases at V and 6 bases at J; junction bases unmatched: 11.

Sequencing input: peripheral blood. This receptor was taken from a man in his 70s with COVID-19, enrolled during active disease. The genes are TRBV19 and TRBJ2-3, with 14 bases fitting TRBD2. The CDR3 spells CASSIASGTSGSSDTQYF. The DNA for the CDR3 is TGTGCCAGTAGTATTGCCTCCGGGACTAGCGGGAGTTCGGATACGCAGTATTTT.